Reported below is one TCR beta chain. These data originate in a study of immune evolution from preneoplasia to lung adenocarcinoma. Profiled with immunoSEQ multiplex PCR; TCRdb holds only in-frame clones, not every one. The sample holds 3,500 or so clones, roughly 77% seen once. Germline CDR1 SNHLY, CDR2 FYNNEI. V was pared by 3 bases and J by 10 bases, with 16 bases between. This CDR3 comprises 15 residues. This clonotype was sampled from a person aged 60-80 years with lung adenocarcinoma. The chain has TRBV2 and TRBJ1-6; D may be TRBD1 (5 bases). The specimen sequenced was FFPE minimally invasive lung adenocarcinoma tissue. Written as DNA, the CDR3 is TGTGCCAGCAGTGAGAGCAGGGCTAATGGGTCACCCCTCCACTTT. Translated: CASSESRANGSPLHF.